This TCR beta chain was captured by sequencing in a study of spatial heterogeneity in lung cancer. General study findings and limits: Expanded TCR counts, ubiquitous and regional, correlated respectively with ubiquitous and regional nonsynonymous mutation counts. Expanded intratumoral alpha and beta TCR counts tracked tumor mutation counts. Alpha chains reached an estimated coverage of approximately 7.4% of tumor T cells, and beta chains about 13%.

The time point was: sample taken at primary tumor resection. There were 70 to 80 donors, all of them untreated patients with early-stage non-small cell lung cancer. Whole RNA came from tumor, nontumor lung or frozen PBMC and was sequenced without being sorted. This clonotype was observed at least ten times. No antigen is known for it. CDR1 SGHTA and CDR2 FQGNSA come from the germline V gene. Trimming took 8 bases from V and 3 from J; bases not matched to a gene: 13. CDR3 size: 16 residues. TCRdb recomputed calls from the 5' RACE reads with MiXCR, one row per CDR3 protein. Of roughly 2,600 distinct CDR3 sequences detected, more than 10% appear once; the ten largest clones hold 9.5% to 15%.

The source is a male donor with early-stage non-small cell lung cancer. The sequences come from lung tumor tissue, collected at surgery. V gene TRBV7-2 combines with J gene TRBJ2-5; TRBD1 agrees at 9 bases. CDR3 protein: CASGPRGTGFKETQYF. The CDR3, as DNA: TGTGCCAGCGGCCCGAGGGGGACAGGGTTTAAAGAGACCCAGTACTTC.